One and the same sample provided the 10 T cell receptor beta chains below, sequenced in a study of post-analysis software for immune sequencing data. Study observations and caveats: In patients, TRBV5-6, TRBV5-1 and TRBV20-1 belonged to five TRBV segments found more frequently than in controls.

These receptors have no known antigen. Unique-molecular-identifier-tagged TCR beta cDNA libraries were used. TCRdb reanalysed the PCR reads using MiXCR and keeps one entry per CDR3 protein. The table records hundreds of thousands of distinct CDR3 sequences, roughly 27% of them present only once. The sample taken for sequencing was blood. All receptors derive from a girl under 18 with multiple sclerosis.

The chain couples TRBV15 to TRBJ2-5; 8 bases line up with TRBD1. Germline trimming cut 3 bases from V and 1 base from J; bases unmatched to any gene: 7. The CDR3 sequence is 16 residues long. Looked up from germline, CDR1 is LNHNV and CDR2 is YYDKDF (reference sequence). CDR3 coding DNA: TGTGCCACCAGCAGTCCTTCGACAGGGGTCCAAGAGACCCAGTACTTC. It is translated as CATSSPSTGVQETQYF.

This clonotype was picked up one time. V is TRBV3-1 and J is TRBJ1-1; TRBD1 matches at 7 bases. There are 18 residues in the CDR3. CDR1 is LGHDT and CDR2 is YNNKEL in the germline V gene (reference sequence). V shed 3 bases and J 7 bases; nucleotides not matched to a gene: 20. The CDR3 here is CASSQGLTGIGGAFEAFF. Here the CDR3 DNA reads TGTGCCAGCAGCCAGGGTTTGACAGGGATAGGGGGAGCCTTTGAAGCTTTCTTT.

The chain recombines TRBV29-1 with TRBJ1-1; D perhaps matches TRBD1 (5 bases). V was cut by 7 bases and J by 4 bases, with 16 bases left in between. Germline CDR1 and CDR2: SQVTM and ANQGSEA. The CDR3 runs 13 residues. CDR3 protein: CSGRGVGGTEAFF. The DNA for the CDR3 is TGCAGCGGTAGAGGGGTTGGGGGCACTGAAGCTTTCTTT.

There are a few counts of this clonotype. V usage is TRBV16 and J usage is TRBJ2-1, with D tentatively TRBD1 (5 bases). V dropped 7 bases and J dropped 4 bases, with 8 bases sitting between them. Germline V lookup: CDR1 KGHSY, CDR2 FQNENV. The CDR3 spans 12 residues. The CDR3 protein is CASTRQYNEQFF. The CDR3 DNA sequence: TGTGCCAGCACACGACAGTACAATGAGCAGTTCTTC.

This rearrangement joins TRBV20-1 to TRBJ2-7, with 7 bases lining up with TRBD2. Germline CDR1 reads DFQATT; CDR2 reads SNEGSKA (reference sequence). J was trimmed by 5 bases and V by 8 bases; bases with no gene match: 6. This CDR3 is built from 11 residues. CDR3 nucleotide sequence: TGCAGTCCTCAGGCGGGGGACGAGCAGTACTTC. This gives the protein CSPQAGDEQYF.

In this sample, this clonotype turned up a few times. The chain links TRBV6-5 to TRBJ2-1; TRBD2 agrees at 9 bases. The germline V gene encodes CDR1 MNHEY and CDR2 SVGAGI. The CDR3 contains 14 residues. Germline trimming cut 8 bases from V and 7 bases from J; bases unmatched to any gene: 9. CDR3 DNA sequence: TGTGCCAGCCGAATAGCGGGGGCCACTAATGAGCAGTTCTTC. As protein: CASRIAGATNEQFF.

This clonotype was seen a handful of times. This chain connects TRBV3-1 to TRBJ1-4; D not certain. Between the trimmed V and J ends, which lost 3 bases and 10 bases, there was a span of 15 bases. Germline assignment: CDR1 LGHDT and CDR2 YNNKEL (reference sequence). The CDR3 loop spans 14 amino acids. The CDR3 DNA reads TGTGCCAGCAGCCAGGGGTACTTTGGAGGAAAACTGTTTTTT. Amino acids: CASSQGYFGGKLFF.

This clonotype was detected once. The V and J genes are TRBV28 and TRBJ2-3, with D maybe TRBD1 (6 bases). This CDR3 has 12 residues. Germline-derived CDR1 and CDR2 are MDHEN and SYDVKM. The V end lost 11 bases, the J end lost 4 bases, and 13 bases lay between the germline ends. CDR3 residues: CAAGAGSDTQYF. In DNA form, the CDR3 reads TGTGCCGCAGGGGCAGGGTCAGATACGCAGTATTTT.

Turning to this clonotype: Being one base from a much bigger clone, this may be a read error. The V call is TRBV10-3, the J call TRBJ1-2, with TRBD1 identical over 9 bases. This CDR3 region has 11 residues. The trim removed 9 bases at V and 10 bases at J, leaving 6 bases unmatched. In germline, CDR1 is ENHRY, CDR2 SYGVKD. The CDR3 nucleotides are TGTGCCATTGGGACAGGGAGCGACTACACCTTC. Translation gives CAIGTGSDYTF.

This chain links TRBV20-1 with TRBJ1-2, with 7 positions matching TRBD1. Trimming cost V 3 bases and J 4 bases; bases outside gene matches: 8. In germline, CDR1 is DFQATT, CDR2 SNEGSKA (reference sequence). The CDR3 extends over 14 amino acids. The CDR3 is CSASPRQGTYGYTF. The CDR3, as DNA: TGCAGTGCTAGTCCGAGACAGGGAACCTATGGCTACACCTTC.